These 26 T cell receptor beta chains were all obtained from the same sample, sequenced in a study of early T cells in non-severe SARS-CoV-2 infection. In TCRdb, the 5' RACE reads were re-called with MiXCR into one record per CDR3 protein. This sample carries 50,000 or so distinct CDR3 sequences, approximately 11% of them seen once, and the ten largest clones take 7.5% to 10%. The specimen was whole blood. The receptor set was obtained from an adult who was a healthcare worker with PCR-confirmed SARS-CoV-2 infection or an uninfected control (not recorded which).

This clonotype was counted between two and nine times. V and J are TRBV20-1 and TRBJ2-5; TRBD2 is a possible D gene (5 bases). Looked up from germline, CDR1 is DFQATT and CDR2 is SNEGSKA (reference sequence). V was clipped by 6 bases and J by 1 base, with 12 bases between them. The CDR3 is made up of 13 amino acids. As DNA, the CDR3 is TGCAGTGCCCAAGCACTAGTCCAAGAGACCCAGTACTTC. As protein: CSAQALVQETQYF.

This clonotype was observed at least ten times. The V call is TRBV7-6, the J call TRBJ2-2; 12 nucleotides match TRBD1. The CDR3 is 17 amino acids. V shed 5 bases and J 2 bases; nucleotides not matched to a gene: 6. Germline V gene data show CDR1 as SGHVS and CDR2 as FNYEAQ. The CDR3 loop is CASSRGQGAINTGELFF. The CDR3 nucleotides read TGTGCCAGCAGCCGGGGACAGGGGGCAATAAACACCGGGGAGCTGTTTTTT.

The rearrangement links TRBV20-1 to TRBJ2-7, with 9 nucleotides matching TRBD1. Germline V gene data show CDR1 as DFQATT and CDR2 as SNEGSKA (reference sequence). This CDR3 spans 16 amino acids. Unmatched junction bases numbered 14, after V lost 2 bases and J lost 6 bases. The CDR3 loop is CSARPQPGQGGIEQYF. CDR3 coding DNA: TGCAGTGCTAGACCTCAGCCGGGACAGGGAGGTATCGAGCAGTACTTC.

This clonotype was observed once. This chain links TRBV5-1 with TRBJ2-1; D is ambiguous. V was shortened by 0 bases and J by 7 bases, with 8 bases between the two germline ends. The CDR3 runs to 13 residues. CDR1 is SGHRS, CDR2 YFSETQ, per germline. The CDR3 spells CASSLAPGNEQFF. CDR3 coding DNA: TGCGCCAGCAGCTTGGCCCCTGGAAATGAGCAGTTCTTC.

The chain employs TRBV11-1 and TRBJ2-7, with D perhaps being TRBD1 or TRBD2 (5 bases each). Germline CDR1 SGHAT, CDR2 FQDESV (reference sequence). The CDR3 is made up of 13 amino acids. Trimming cost V 2 bases and J 7 bases, with 12 bases left between them. CDR3: CASSLRAREEQYF. The CDR3 DNA sequence: TGTGCCAGCAGCTTAAGGGCCAGGGAGGAGCAGTACTTC.

This chain uses TRBV28 with TRBJ2-5; 9 nucleotides match TRBD2. Germline V lookup: CDR1 MDHEN, CDR2 SYDVKM. V dropped 6 bases and J dropped 5; count of bases not matched to a gene: 7. CDR3 length: 14 amino acids. This CDR3 is CASRLAGEVETQYF. DNA for the CDR3: TGTGCCAGCAGATTAGCGGGAGAGGTGGAGACCCAGTACTTC.

This clonotype was seen once. The V call is TRBV28, the J call TRBJ2-5; D is uncertain. Trimming pared 3 bases from V and 7 bases from J, leaving 15 bases between. The CDR3 has 14 residues. Germline values: CDR1 MDHEN, CDR2 SYDVKM. The CDR3 reads CASSFRPRFGTQYF. CDR3 DNA: TGTGCCAGCAGTTTTAGACCGAGATTTGGGACCCAGTACTTC.

This clonotype was detected ten times or more. J is TRBJ1-5 and V is TRBV30; possibly TRBD1 for D (6 bases). CDR1 GTSNPN and CDR2 SVGIG come from the germline V gene (reference sequence). This CDR3 is 12 amino acids long. V was cut by 0 bases and J by 6 bases, with 6 bases left in between. The CDR3 region is CAWSVQGQPQHF. The CDR3 nucleotides are TGTGCCTGGAGTGTACAGGGTCAGCCCCAGCATTTT.

This clonotype appeared a few times. The chain carries TRBV5-6 and TRBJ2-5, with unresolved D. The CDR3 contains 12 residues. Germline values: CDR1 SGHDT, CDR2 YYEEEE. The V and J ends lost 0 bases and 1 base respectively, with 1 base between them. CDR3 sequence: CASSLAQETQYF. The CDR3 DNA sequence: TGTGCCAGCAGCTTGGCCCAAGAGACCCAGTACTTC.

The sample holds a few counts of this clonotype. The chain is built from TRBV20-1 and TRBJ2-4, with 9 bases matching TRBD2. V was clipped by 3 bases and J by 0 bases; unmatched bases: 6. Germline V gives CDR1 DFQATT, CDR2 SNEGSKA (reference sequence). The length of the CDR3 is 16 residues. CDR3 sequence reads: CSASRLAGLAKNIQYF. The CDR3 DNA is TGCAGTGCTAGTAGGCTAGCGGGGCTAGCCAAAAACATTCAGTACTTC.

This clonotype occurred many times. The V gene is TRBV7-2, the J gene TRBJ2-7, with D possibly TRBD2 on 5 matching bases. Germline CDR1 and CDR2: SGHTA and FQGNSA. The CDR3 covers 16 residues. The V and J ends lost 5 bases and 0 bases respectively, with 17 bases between them. CDR3 sequence (DNA): TGTGCCAGCAGCCACTACGCCGGACTTGTCTCCTACGAGCAGTACTTC. Translated, it gives CASSHYAGLVSYEQYF.

The chain couples TRBV28 to TRBJ1-1; a possible D gene is TRBD1 (5 bases). The germline gives CDR1 MDHEN, CDR2 SYDVKM. V lost 4 bases, J lost 0 bases, and 12 bases lay in between. The CDR3 totals 15 residues. CDR3 loop: CASSSRVGVNTEAFF. Here the CDR3 DNA reads TGTGCCAGCAGTTCCAGGGTAGGGGTGAACACTGAAGCTTTCTTT.

This clonotype has more than one count but fewer than ten. The chain recombines TRBV12-3 or TRBV12-4 with TRBJ2-1; D remains unclear. The length of the CDR3 is 15 residues. V was pared by 3 bases and J by 4 bases, with 13 bases between. The CDR3: CASSLNPSAYNEQFF. The DNA of the CDR3 is TGTGCCAGCAGTTTGAATCCAAGCGCATACAATGAGCAGTTCTTC.

The genes are TRBV5-1 and TRBJ2-1; tentatively, D is TRBD1 (5 bases). With 2 bases removed from V and 5 bases from J, the gap between germline ends came to 14 bases. This CDR3 is 15 amino acids long. The germline CDR1 and CDR2 sequences are SGHRS and YFSETQ. DNA of the CDR3: TGCGCCAGCAGCTTTCTGGGGCCACCAAACAATGAGCAGTTCTTC. Amino acids: CASSFLGPPNNEQFF.

The sample holds a few counts of this clonotype. The rearrangement links TRBV7-9 to TRBJ1-2; D call uncertain. The germline gives CDR1 SEHNR, CDR2 FQNEAQ (reference sequence). This CDR3 is built from 11 residues. V shed 8 bases and J shed 8 bases, with 12 bases lying between them. The CDR3 sequence: CASGKMGGYTF. The CDR3, as DNA: TGTGCCAGCGGAAAGATGGGGGGCTACACCTTC.

In its sample, this clonotype was seen a few times. This chain joins TRBV12-3 or TRBV12-4 and TRBJ2-4; D uncertain. CDR3 length: 19 amino acids. The ends were cut back, 1 base at V and 0 bases at J, with 19 bases in the middle. In DNA, the CDR3 is TGTGCCAGCAGTTTAGATTCTGGTCTTGCAACTCTAGCCAAAAACATTCAGTACTTC. This sequence encodes CASSLDSGLATLAKNIQYF.

This clonotype was counted a few times. CDR3 nucleotides: TGTGCCAGCAGTTCCCAGACAGGAGGCTACAATGAGCAGTTCTTC. Protein sequence: CASSSQTGGYNEQFF. The chain joins TRBV7-3 to TRBJ2-1, with TRBD1 as a possible D gene (6 bases). V lost 6 bases, J lost 3 bases, and 15 bases lay in between. The CDR3 spans 15 residues. Germline assignment: CDR1 SGHTA and CDR2 FQGTGA.

The chain couples TRBV10-3 to TRBJ2-7; TRBD1 aligns across 9 bases. This CDR3 is 16 amino acids long. V trimming: 4 bases; J trimming: 5 bases; junction bases outside the gene matches: 12. The germline V gene has CDR1 ENHRY and CDR2 SYGVKD. The CDR3 DNA is TGTGCCATCAGTGCCTCGACCGGGACAGGGAGCCACGAGCAGTACTTC. This translates into CAISASTGTGSHEQYF.

J is TRBJ1-2 and V is TRBV6-5; D call uncertain. CDR1 is MNHEY, CDR2 SVGAGI, per germline. V was trimmed by 6 bases and J by 8 bases, leaving 16 bases between them. The CDR3 is made up of 13 amino acids. The CDR3 loop is CASRSTPGGGYTF. CDR3 nucleotide sequence: TGTGCCAGCAGGTCCACTCCGGGCGGAGGCTACACCTTC.

The rearrangement links TRBV7-9 to TRBJ2-3; 8 bases fit TRBD2. V lost 4 bases to trimming and J lost 6 bases; unmatched junction nucleotides: 9. Per the germline V gene, CDR1 is SEHNR and CDR2 is FQNEAQ (reference sequence). The CDR3 runs to 15 residues. Here the CDR3 DNA reads TGTGCCAGCAGCTCAAGCGGGAGCAAGTCGGATACGCAGTATTTT. It is translated as CASSSSGSKSDTQYF.

Many counts were recorded for this clonotype. The chain employs TRBV7-3 and TRBJ2-2; tentatively, D is TRBD2 (5 bases). This CDR3 contains 14 residues. V dropped 5 bases and J dropped 1 base, with 8 bases sitting between them. Germline CDR1 is SGHTA and CDR2 is FQGTGA. CDR3 DNA sequence: TGTGCCAGCAGCGTCGGGATGAACACCGGGGAGCTGTTTTTT. Encoded protein: CASSVGMNTGELFF.

This clonotype was detected many times. The chain has TRBV7-9 and TRBJ2-3; TRBD1 aligns across 8 bases. The CDR3 contains 16 residues. V was clipped by 4 bases and J by 4 bases; unmatched bases: 10. Germline CDR1 is SEHNR and CDR2 is FQNEAQ (reference sequence). CDR3 sequence reads: CASSSKTGAGADTQYF. The CDR3 coding sequence is TGTGCCAGCAGCTCGAAGACAGGGGCAGGCGCAGATACGCAGTATTTT.

This clonotype was counted many times. The J gene is TRBJ2-7, the V gene TRBV18; TRBD1 matches 7 bases. CDR3 size: 12 residues. CDR1 is KGHSH and CDR2 is LQKENI in the germline V gene. V lost 5 bases, J lost 5 bases, and 3 bases stayed unmatched. The DNA for the CDR3 is TGTGCCAGCTCAGCACAGGGGAACGAGCAGTACTTC. It codes for CASSAQGNEQYF.

This clonotype was detected a few times. The chain links TRBV5-1 to TRBJ2-3; D may be TRBD2 (6 bases). The V and J ends lost 4 bases and 4 bases respectively, with 19 bases between them. Germline CDR1 reads SGHRS; CDR2 reads YFSETQ. CDR3 length: 16 residues. The CDR3 loop reads CASSLKGPGGPDTQYF. The CDR3 DNA follows: TGCGCCAGCAGCCTCAAGGGACCCGGGGGACCAGATACGCAGTATTTT.

This clonotype came up many times. The chain joins TRBV13 to TRBJ2-3, with 9 nucleotides matching TRBD2. CDR3 length: 14 amino acids. The trim removed 4 bases at V and 3 bases at J, leaving 2 bases unmatched. Per the germline V gene, CDR1 is PRHDT and CDR2 is FYEKMQ (reference sequence). In DNA, the CDR3 is TGTGCCAGCAGCTCGGGACTAGCAACAGATACGCAGTATTTT. Translated, it gives CASSSGLATDTQYF.

The chain is built from TRBV27 and TRBJ2-7, with TRBD1 identical over 9 bases. The CDR3 contains 13 residues. The germline gives CDR1 MNHEY, CDR2 SMNVEV (reference sequence). The V segment lost 6 bases and the J segment 2 bases; nucleotides outside the gene matches: 2. The CDR3 loop is CASRRQGAYEQYF. DNA of the CDR3: TGTGCCAGCAGGAGACAGGGGGCCTACGAGCAGTACTTC.